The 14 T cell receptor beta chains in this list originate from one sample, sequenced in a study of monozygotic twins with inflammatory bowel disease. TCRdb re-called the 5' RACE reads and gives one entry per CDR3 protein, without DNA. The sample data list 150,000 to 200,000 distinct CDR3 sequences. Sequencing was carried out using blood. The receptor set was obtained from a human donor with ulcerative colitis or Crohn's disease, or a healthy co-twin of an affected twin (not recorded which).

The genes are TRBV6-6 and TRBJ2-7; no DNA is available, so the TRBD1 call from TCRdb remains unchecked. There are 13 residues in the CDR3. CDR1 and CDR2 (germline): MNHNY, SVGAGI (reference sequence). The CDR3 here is CASNRDTAYEQYF.

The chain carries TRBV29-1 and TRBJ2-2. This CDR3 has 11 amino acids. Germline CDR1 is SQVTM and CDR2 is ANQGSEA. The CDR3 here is CSVVRTGELFF.

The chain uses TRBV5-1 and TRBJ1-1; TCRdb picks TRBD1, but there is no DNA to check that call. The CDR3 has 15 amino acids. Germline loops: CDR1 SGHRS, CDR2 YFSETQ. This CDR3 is CASSLAGGAGTEAFF.

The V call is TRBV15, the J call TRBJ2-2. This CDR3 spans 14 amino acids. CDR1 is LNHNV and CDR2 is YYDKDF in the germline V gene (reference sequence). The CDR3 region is CATSRDGDTGELFF. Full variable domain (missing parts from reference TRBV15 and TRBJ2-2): DAMVIQNPRYQVTQFGKPVTLSCSQTLNHNVMYWYQQKSSQAPKLLFHYYDKDFNNEADTPDNFQSRRPNTSFCFLDIRSPGLGDTAMYLCATSRDGDTGELFFGEGSRLTVL.

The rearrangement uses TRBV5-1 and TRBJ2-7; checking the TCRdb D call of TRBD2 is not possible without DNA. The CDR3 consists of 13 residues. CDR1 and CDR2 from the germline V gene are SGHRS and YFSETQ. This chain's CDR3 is CASSAGGSYEQYF.

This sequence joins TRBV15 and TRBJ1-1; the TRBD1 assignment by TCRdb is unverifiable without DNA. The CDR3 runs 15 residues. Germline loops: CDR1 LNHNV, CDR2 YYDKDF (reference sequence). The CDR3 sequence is CATSWTGGSGTEAFF.

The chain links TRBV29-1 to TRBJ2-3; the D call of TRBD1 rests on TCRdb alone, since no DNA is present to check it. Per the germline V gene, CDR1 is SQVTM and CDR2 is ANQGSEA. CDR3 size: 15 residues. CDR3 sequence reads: CSVVGDWGGTDTQYF.

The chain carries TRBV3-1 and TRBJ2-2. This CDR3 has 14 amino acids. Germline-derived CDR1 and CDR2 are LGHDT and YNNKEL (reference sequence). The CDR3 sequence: CASSQGGTTGELFF. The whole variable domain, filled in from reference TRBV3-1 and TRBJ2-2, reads DTAVSQTPKYLVTQMGNDKSIKCEQNLGHDTMYWYKQDSKKFLKIMFSYNNKELIINETVPNRFSPKSPDKAHLNLHINSLELGDSAVYFCASSQGGTTGELFFGEGSRLTVL.

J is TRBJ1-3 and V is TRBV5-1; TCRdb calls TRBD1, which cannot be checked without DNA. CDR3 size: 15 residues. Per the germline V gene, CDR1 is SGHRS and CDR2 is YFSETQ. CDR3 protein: CASTRDRDLGNTIYF.

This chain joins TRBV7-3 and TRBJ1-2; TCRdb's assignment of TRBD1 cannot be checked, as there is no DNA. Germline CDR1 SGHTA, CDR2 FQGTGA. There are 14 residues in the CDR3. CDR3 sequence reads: CASSPQGPQDGYTF.

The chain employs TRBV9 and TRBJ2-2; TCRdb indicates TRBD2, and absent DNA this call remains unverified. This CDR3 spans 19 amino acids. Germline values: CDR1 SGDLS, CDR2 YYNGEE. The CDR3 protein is CASSVVGLAQFANTGELFF. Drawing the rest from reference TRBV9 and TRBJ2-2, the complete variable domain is DSGVTQTPKHLITATGQRVTLRCSPRSGDLSVYWYQQSLDQGLQFLIQYYNGEERAKGNILERFSAQQFPDLHSELNLSSLELGDSALYFCASSVVGLAQFANTGELFFGEGSRLTVL.

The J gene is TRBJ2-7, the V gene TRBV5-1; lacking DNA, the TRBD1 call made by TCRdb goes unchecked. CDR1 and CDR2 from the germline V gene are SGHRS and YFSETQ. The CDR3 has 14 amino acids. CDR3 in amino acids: CASSPRQWPNEQYF.

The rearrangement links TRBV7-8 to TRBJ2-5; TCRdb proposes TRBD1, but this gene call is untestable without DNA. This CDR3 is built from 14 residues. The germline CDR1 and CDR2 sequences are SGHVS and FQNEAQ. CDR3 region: CASSLGRGMGAQYF.

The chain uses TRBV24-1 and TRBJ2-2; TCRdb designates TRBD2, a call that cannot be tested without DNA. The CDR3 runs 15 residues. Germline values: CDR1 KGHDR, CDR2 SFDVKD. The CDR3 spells CATTHRRGDTGELFF.